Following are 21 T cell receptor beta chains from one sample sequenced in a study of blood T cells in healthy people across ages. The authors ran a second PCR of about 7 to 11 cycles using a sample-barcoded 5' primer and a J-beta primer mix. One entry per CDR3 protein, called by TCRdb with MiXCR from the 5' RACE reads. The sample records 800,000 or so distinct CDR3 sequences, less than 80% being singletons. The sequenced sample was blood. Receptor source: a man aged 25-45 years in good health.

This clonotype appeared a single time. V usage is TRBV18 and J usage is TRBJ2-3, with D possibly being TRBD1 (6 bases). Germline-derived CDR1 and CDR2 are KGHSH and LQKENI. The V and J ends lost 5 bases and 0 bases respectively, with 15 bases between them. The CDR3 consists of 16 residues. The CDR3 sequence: CASSSMLTGSTDTQYF. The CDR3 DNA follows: TGTGCCAGCTCATCTATGTTGACAGGTAGCACAGATACGCAGTATTTT.

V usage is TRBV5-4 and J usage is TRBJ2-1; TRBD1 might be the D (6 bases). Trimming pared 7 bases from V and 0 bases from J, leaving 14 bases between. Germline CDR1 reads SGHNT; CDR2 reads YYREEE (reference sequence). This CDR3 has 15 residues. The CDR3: CASGQGSGSYNEQFF. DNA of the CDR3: TGTGCCAGCGGCCAGGGGAGTGGCTCCTACAATGAGCAGTTCTTC.

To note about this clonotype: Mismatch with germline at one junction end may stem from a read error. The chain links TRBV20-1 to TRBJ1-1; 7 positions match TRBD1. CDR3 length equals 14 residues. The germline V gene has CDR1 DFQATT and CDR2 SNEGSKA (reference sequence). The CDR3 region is CSARGDRENAEAFF. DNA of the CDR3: TGCAGTGCTAGAGGAGACAGGGAGAACGCTGAAGCTTTCTTT.

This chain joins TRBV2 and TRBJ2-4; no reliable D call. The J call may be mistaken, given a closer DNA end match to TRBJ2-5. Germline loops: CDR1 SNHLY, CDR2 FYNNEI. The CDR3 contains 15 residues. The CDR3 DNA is TGTGCCAGCAGCCCCAGTGGGCGCGGATGGGAGACCCAGTACTTC. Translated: CASSPSGRGWETQYF.

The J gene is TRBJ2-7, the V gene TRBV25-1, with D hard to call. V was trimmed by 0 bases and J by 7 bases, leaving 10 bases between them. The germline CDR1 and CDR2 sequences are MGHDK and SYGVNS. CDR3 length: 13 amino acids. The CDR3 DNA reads TGTGCCAGCAGTGAATATGAGTTTGAGGAGCAGTACTTC. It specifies CASSEYEFEEQYF.

The CDR3 DNA sequence: TGCGCCAGCAGCCCCCGAGCGGGGGTGCGCACAGATACGCAGTATTTT. Protein: CASSPRAGVRTDTQYF. The chain is built from TRBV4-3 and TRBJ2-3; TRBD2 matches at 8 bases. The CDR3 runs to 16 residues. With 4 bases clipped from V and 1 base from J, the junction kept 7 bases outside the gene matches. Germline V gene data show CDR1 as LGHNA and CDR2 as YSLEER.

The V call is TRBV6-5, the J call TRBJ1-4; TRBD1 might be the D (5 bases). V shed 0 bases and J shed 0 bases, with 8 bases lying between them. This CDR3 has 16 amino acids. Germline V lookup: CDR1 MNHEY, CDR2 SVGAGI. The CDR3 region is CASSYSRVTTNEKLFF. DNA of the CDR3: TGTGCCAGCAGTTACTCCAGGGTTACAACTAATGAAAAACTGTTTTTT.

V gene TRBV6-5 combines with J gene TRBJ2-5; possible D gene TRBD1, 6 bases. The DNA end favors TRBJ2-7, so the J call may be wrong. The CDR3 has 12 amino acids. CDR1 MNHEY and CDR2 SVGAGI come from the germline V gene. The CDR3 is CATRTATYEQYF. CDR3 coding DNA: TGTGCCACCCGGACAGCGACCTACGAGCAGTACTTC.

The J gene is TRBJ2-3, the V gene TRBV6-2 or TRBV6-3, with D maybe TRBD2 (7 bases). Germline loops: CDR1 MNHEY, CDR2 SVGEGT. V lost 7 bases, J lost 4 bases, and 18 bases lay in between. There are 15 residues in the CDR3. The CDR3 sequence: CASTLGGRGSDTQYF. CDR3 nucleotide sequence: TGTGCCAGCACCCTCGGGGGGCGGGGTTCAGATACGCAGTATTTT.

CDR3 in DNA: TGTGCCAGCAGCGAAAGACAGGGGGCCTCCGAGCAGTACTTC. Its protein is CASSERQGASEQYF. The J gene is TRBJ2-7, the V gene TRBV7-2, with 10 bases lining up with TRBD1. The CDR3 sequence is 14 residues long. The germline CDR1 and CDR2 sequences are SGHTA and FQGNSA. Losses at the gene ends were 5 bases for V and 6 bases for J; bases not matched to a gene: 7. Filled out from reference TRBV7-2 and TRBJ2-7, the complete variable domain reads GAGVSQSPSNKVTEKGKDVELRCDPISGHTALYWYRQSLGQGLEFLIYFQGNSAPDKSGLPSDRFSAERTGGSVSTLTIQRTQQEDSAVYLCASSERQGASEQYFGPGTRLTVT.

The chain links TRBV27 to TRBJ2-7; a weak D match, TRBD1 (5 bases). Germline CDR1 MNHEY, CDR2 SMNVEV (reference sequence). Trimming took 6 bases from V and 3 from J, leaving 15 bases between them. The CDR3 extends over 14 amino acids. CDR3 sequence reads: CASSRPPDSYEQYF. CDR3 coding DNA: TGTGCCAGCAGCAGACCACCCGACAGCTACGAGCAGTACTTC.

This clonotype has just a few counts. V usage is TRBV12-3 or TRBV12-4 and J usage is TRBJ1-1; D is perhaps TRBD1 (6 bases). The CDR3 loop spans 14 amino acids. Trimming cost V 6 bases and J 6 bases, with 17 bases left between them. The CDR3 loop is CASRPEGEGSEAFF. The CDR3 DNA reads TGTGCCAGCAGGCCTGAGGGGGAGGGTTCTGAAGCTTTCTTT.

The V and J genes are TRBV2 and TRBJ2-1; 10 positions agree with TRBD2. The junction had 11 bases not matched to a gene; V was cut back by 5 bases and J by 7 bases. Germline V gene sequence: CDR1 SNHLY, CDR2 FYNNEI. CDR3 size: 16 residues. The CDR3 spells CASSRRAGGHGNEQFF. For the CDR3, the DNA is TGTGCCAGCAGTCGGCGAGCGGGGGGGCATGGGAATGAGCAGTTCTTC. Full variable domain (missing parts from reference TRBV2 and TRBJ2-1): EPEVTQTPSHQVTQMGQEVILRCVPISNHLYFYWYRQILGQKVEFLVSFYNNEISEKSEIFDDQFSVERPDGSNFTLKIRSTKLEDSAMYFCASSRRAGGHGNEQFFGPGTRLTVL.

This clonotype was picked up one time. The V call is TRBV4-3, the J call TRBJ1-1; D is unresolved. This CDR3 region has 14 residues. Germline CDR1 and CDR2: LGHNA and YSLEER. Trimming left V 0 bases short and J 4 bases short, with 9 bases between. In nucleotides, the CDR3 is TGCGCCAGCAGCCAAGAACGTGGGGTCACTGAAGCTTTCTTT. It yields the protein CASSQERGVTEAFF.

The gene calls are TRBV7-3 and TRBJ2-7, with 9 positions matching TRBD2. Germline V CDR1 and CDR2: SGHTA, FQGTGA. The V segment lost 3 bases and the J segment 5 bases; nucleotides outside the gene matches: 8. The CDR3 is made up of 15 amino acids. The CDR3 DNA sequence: TGTGCCAGCAGCTTGTCTCTAGCGGGGAAAAACGAGCAGTACTTC. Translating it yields CASSLSLAGKNEQYF.

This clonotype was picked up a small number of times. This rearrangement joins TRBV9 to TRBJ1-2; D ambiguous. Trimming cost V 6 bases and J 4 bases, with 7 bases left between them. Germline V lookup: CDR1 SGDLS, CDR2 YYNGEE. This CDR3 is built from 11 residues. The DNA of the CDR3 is TGTGCCAGCAAGGATCCCTATGGCTACACCTTC. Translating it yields CASKDPYGYTF.

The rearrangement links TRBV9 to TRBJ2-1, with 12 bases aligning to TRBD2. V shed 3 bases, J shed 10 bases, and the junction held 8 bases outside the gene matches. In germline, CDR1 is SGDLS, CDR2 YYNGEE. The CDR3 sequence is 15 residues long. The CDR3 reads CASSEPSGGAFEQFF. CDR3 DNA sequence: TGTGCCAGCAGCGAACCTAGCGGGGGGGCATTCGAGCAGTTCTTC.

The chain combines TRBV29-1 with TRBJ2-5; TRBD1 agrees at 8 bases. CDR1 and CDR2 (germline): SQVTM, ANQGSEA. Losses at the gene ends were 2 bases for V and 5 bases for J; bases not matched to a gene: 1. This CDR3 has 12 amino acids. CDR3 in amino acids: CSVEQGAETQYF. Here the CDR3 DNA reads TGCAGCGTTGAACAGGGGGCTGAGACCCAGTACTTC.

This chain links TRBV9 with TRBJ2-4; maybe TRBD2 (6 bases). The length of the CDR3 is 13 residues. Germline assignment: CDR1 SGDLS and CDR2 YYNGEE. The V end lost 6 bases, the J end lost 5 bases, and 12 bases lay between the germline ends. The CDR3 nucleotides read TGTGCCAGCACGCGGGATCCTGAAAACATTCAGTACTTC. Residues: CASTRDPENIQYF.

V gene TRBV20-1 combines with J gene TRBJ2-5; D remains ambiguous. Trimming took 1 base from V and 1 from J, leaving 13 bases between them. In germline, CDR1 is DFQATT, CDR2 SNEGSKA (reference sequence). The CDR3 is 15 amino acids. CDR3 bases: TGCAGTGCTAGAGTTATTCCAGCTCTCCAAGAGACCCAGTACTTC. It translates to CSARVIPALQETQYF.

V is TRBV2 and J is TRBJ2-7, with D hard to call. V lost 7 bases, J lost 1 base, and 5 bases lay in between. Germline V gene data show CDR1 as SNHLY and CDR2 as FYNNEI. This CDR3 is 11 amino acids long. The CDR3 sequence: CASKYSYEQYF. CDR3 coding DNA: TGTGCCAGCAAATATTCCTACGAGCAGTACTTC.